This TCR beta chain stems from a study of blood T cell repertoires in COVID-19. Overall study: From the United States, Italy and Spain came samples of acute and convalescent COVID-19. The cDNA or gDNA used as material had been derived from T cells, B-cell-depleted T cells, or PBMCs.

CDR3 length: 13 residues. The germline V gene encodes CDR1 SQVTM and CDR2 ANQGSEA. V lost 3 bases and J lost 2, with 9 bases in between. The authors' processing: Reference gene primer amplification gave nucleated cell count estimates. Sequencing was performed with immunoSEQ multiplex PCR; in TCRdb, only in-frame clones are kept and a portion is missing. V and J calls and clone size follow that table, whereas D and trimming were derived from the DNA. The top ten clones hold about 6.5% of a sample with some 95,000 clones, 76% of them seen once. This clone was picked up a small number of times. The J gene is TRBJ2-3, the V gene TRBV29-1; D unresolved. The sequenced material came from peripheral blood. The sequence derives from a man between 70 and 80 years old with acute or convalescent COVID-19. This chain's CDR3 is CSVDSGYTDTQYF. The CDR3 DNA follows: TGCAGCGTTGACTCAGGATACACAGATACGCAGTATTTT.